The T cell receptor (beta chain) under discussion was sequenced for a study of response to subunit inactivated influenza vaccine. Trimming removed 0 bases at V and 3 bases at J, with 15 bases between. Germline V gene data show CDR1 as DFQATT and CDR2 as SNEGSKA (reference sequence). The CDR3 contains 15 residues. TCRdb reanalysed the RT-PCR reads using MiXCR and keeps one entry per CDR3 protein. The repertoire has about 170,000 distinct CDR3 sequences, about 10% of them found once; the top ten carry about a third. Study-wide results and limits: Authors suggested each seasonal influenza vaccination recruits few new T cells.

Remarks on this clonotype: The antigen remains unidentified.

The source is a man between 50 and 75 years old who received an inactivated influenza vaccine. The specimen comprised CD8+ T cells sorted from PBMCs, sampled about 23 months after vaccination. The chain carries TRBV20-1 and TRBJ2-7; tentative D call: TRBD2 (5 bases). In nucleotides, the CDR3 is TGCAGTGCTAGAGATCTTCCAGGACTCCACTACGAGCAGTACTTC. It encodes CSARDLPGLHYEQYF.